Below, one T cell receptor (beta chain) is given with its context. The target of this receptor is not known. The input lacks base qualities; no much larger clone sits a single base away. This sample stems from a study of tumor and adjacent non-tumor tissue in lung cancer (dated by TCRdb to the late 2010s). For context, the study as a whole: Of the cohort, about 11 patients had adenocarcinoma, 2 had squamous cell carcinoma and 1 had small cell lung cancer. The 15 enrolled patients, of whom some ten were men and 5 were women, were aged roughly 31 to 85 years and were diagnosed with TNM stage I to III disease. Sequencing generated a total of 125,075,908 productive TCRbeta reads, averaging around 4.2 million reads per sample. The study compared bulk TCRbeta repertoires between lung tumor tissue and matched distant non-tumor lung tissue from over twelve lung cancer patients. For each patient, one tumor sample and one normal lung sample were taken, giving approximately 29 paired specimens that underwent TCRbeta CDR3 sequencing. What the work shows at the level of the full study, not this receptor alone: Neither the sequencing platform nor unique molecular identifiers are named or mentioned anywhere in the methods. TCR diversity was significantly higher in younger patients, and higher tumor TCR diversity was associated with shorter overall and disease-free survival. Significantly higher TCR diversity (inverse Simpson) was observed in tumor tissue than in normal lung tissue (approximately 430 vs 150, P = 0.0075, Mann-Whitney U test). A significantly larger cumulative share of the repertoire was made up by the top 100 clones in normal lung than in tumor tissue. Only roughly 16 patients were in the cohort, and the authors stated that larger samples and more detailed clinical data are needed. Because peripheral blood was not sequenced, the blood TCRbeta repertoires of the lung cancer patients in the study went unexamined.

The receptor library was made with multiplex PCR. These reads were obtained on an Illumina HiSeq 2500. TCRbeta libraries were built by three rounds of nested PCR using primers (Table S4), following protocols modified from ARM-PCR. Before sequencing, PCR products of 200-500 bp were excised from the gel and purified with the QIAquick gel extraction kit. In the source study's methods: Trimmomatic was used to clean the reads, FLASH was used to merge the reads into complete CDR3 sequences, and MiTCR was used to assign the reads to V(D)J germline segments. Clonal diversity was calculated as the inverse Simpson's index using VDJtools. In-frame sequences without a premature stop codon were defined as productive reads. TCRdb cleaned the public reads at Q25 with fastp, built clones with MiXCR and kept in-frame beta chains. Records with the same CDR3 protein are collapsed into one entry carrying the most frequent genes and DNA. The V and J calls come from TCRdb's annotation, not from the publication. The sample has more than 70,000 distinct CDR3 sequences on record, around 57% of them singletons. Clones ranked in the top ten supply about 15% of the sample.

The CDR3, cysteine through phenylalanine, is 12 amino acids long. Only the CDR3 portion is preserved as DNA: 36 bases, with reading frame beginning at the first base. CDR1 and CDR2, per the germline V gene, are SQVTM and ANQGSEA. Bulk unsorted tissue served as the source for RNA extraction, and RNA quality was assessed using a NanoDrop ND-1000 and an Agilent 2100. Donors were newly diagnosed lung cancer patients admitted for thoracic surgery in China between August and November 2014, without prior chemotherapy. The study excluded patients who had received radiotherapy or chemotherapy before or who had another cancer at the same time. Surgical tissue pieces of 1-2 cm3 were preserved in RNAlater solution and were kept at -80 degrees C until use.

The sequenced material came from lung tumor tissue. This sequence uses TRBV29-1 and TRBJ2-1; D gene: possibly TRBD2, on 7 matching bases. The source of this sequence is an older man with non-small cell lung cancer. CDR3 protein: CSAGGAGDEQFF. The nucleotide sequence reads TGCAGTGCTGGGGGCGCGGGAGATGAGCAGTTCTTC.